This TCR beta chain derives from a study of blood T cell repertoires in COVID-19. Study-level background: Sites across the United States, Italy and Spain contributed samples from acute and convalescent COVID-19.

Which cohort a participant joined came from the clinical history participants gave. There are 15 residues in the CDR3. Germline assignment: CDR1 SGHDT and CDR2 YYEEEE. V lost 2 bases to trimming and J lost 5 bases, with 13 bases between them. Here immunoSEQ multiplex PCR was the method, and the copy in TCRdb shows in-frame clones only, minus some. Of over 150,000 clones listed, around 84% were seen once; the top ten hold around 7%. J is TRBJ2-2 and V is TRBV5-6; no firm D call. This receptor was identified in a man aged 45 to 65 who had recovered from COVID-19. The source material was PBMCs or T cells enriched from blood (not recorded which). The CDR3 bases are TGTGCCAGCAGCTTTTTTCAGGCCCCAACCGGGGAGCTGTTTTTT. It encodes CASSFFQAPTGELFF.